Below are 23 T cell receptor beta chains sequenced from a single sample in a study of radiotherapy plus CTLA-4 blockade in lung cancer. Measured with immunoSEQ multiplex PCR; TCRdb has only the in-frame clones, and not every one. The sample lists about 97,000 clones; about 70% were seen once. The starting material was peripheral blood, obtained from a patient treated with radiotherapy plus ipilimumab. The receptors derive from a human donor with non-small cell lung cancer who had a partial response to radiotherapy plus ipilimumab. Some clones in this sample may be carry-over from other donors' samples.

The rearrangement joins TRBV5-1 to TRBJ2-5, with TRBD2 as a possible D gene (6 bases). Germline V CDR1 and CDR2: SGHRS, YFSETQ. The germline V and J ends were trimmed by 0 bases and 5 bases, with 11 bases remaining between them. CDR3 length equals 14 residues. CDR3 amino acids: CASSLGGVLETQYF. The CDR3 region has the DNA TGCGCCAGCAGCTTGGGGGGGGTTCTCGAGACCCAGTACTTC.

This clone was picked up a small number of times. The chain is built from TRBV10-1 and TRBJ1-6; 8 nucleotides match TRBD1. Germline V gene lookup returns CDR1 WNHNN and CDR2 SYGVQD (reference sequence). J was trimmed by 4 bases and V by 7 bases; bases with no gene match: 9. This CDR3 spans 16 amino acids. CDR3 amino acids: CASIYTGGPYNSPLHF. The CDR3 DNA follows: TGCGCCAGCATTTATACAGGGGGACCTTATAATTCACCCCTCCACTTT.

The chain carries TRBV15 and TRBJ2-7; TRBD1 is a possible D gene (6 bases). The CDR3 has 14 amino acids. The ends were cut back, 9 bases at V and 2 bases at J, with 17 bases in the middle. The germline V gene has CDR1 LNHNV and CDR2 YYDKDF (reference sequence). CDR3 loop: CATAPQGRTYEQYF. In DNA form, the CDR3 reads TGTGCCACGGCGCCACAGGGTCGAACCTACGAGCAGTACTTC.

This rearrangement joins TRBV5-1 to TRBJ2-5; D might be TRBD2 (6 bases). This CDR3 is 15 amino acids long. Trimming stripped 1 base from V and 5 bases from J, with 15 bases between. CDR1 is SGHRS, CDR2 YFSETQ, per germline. CDR3 nucleotides: TGCGCCAGCAGCTTGCGGCCGGGGGTCGAGGAGACCCAGTACTTC. The encoded protein is CASSLRPGVEETQYF.

The chain combines TRBV2 with TRBJ2-1; 9 bases align to TRBD1. This CDR3 has 19 residues. Germline CDR1 reads SNHLY; CDR2 reads FYNNEI. The ends lost 1 base at V and 7 bases at J; junction bases unmatched: 17. This CDR3 reads CASSEGEQGAVSYRNEQFF. The CDR3 DNA reads as TGTGCCAGCAGTGAAGGGGAACAGGGGGCGGTCAGCTATAGGAATGAGCAGTTCTTC.

In its sample, this clone was seen a few times. This rearrangement joins TRBV5-1 to TRBJ2-2, with D possibly TRBD2 on 6 matching bases. The CDR3 extends over 13 amino acids. V was trimmed by 4 bases and J by 4 bases, leaving 8 bases between them. Germline V gene sequence: CDR1 SGHRS, CDR2 YFSETQ. CDR3 region: CASSGGSTGELFF. The CDR3 DNA sequence: TGCGCCAGCAGCGGGGGGAGCACCGGGGAGCTGTTTTTT. The full variable domain, in which reference TRBV5-1 and TRBJ2-2 provide the parts outside the CDR3, is KAGVTQTPRYLIKTRGQQVTLSCSPISGHRSVSWYQQTPGQGLQFLFEYFSETQRNKGNFPGRFSGRQFSNSRSEMNVSTLELGDSALYLCASSGGSTGELFFGEGSRLTVL.

The rearrangement links TRBV19 to TRBJ2-1, with a possible D match to TRBD1 (6 bases). Germline V gives CDR1 LNHDA, CDR2 SQIVND (reference sequence). Trimming took 6 bases from V and 2 from J, leaving 8 bases between them. There are 13 residues in the CDR3. CDR3 loop: CASRQGTYNEQFF. The CDR3 bases are TGTGCCAGTAGACAGGGTACCTACAATGAGCAGTTCTTC.

The V and J genes are TRBV9 and TRBJ2-5; the match to TRBD2 covers 7 bases. The CDR3 contains 17 residues. The ends lost 3 bases at V and 2 bases at J; junction bases unmatched: 13. CDR1 is SGDLS and CDR2 is YYNGEE in the germline V gene. The CDR3 nucleotides are TGTGCCAGCAGCGCGGCCCTCGGGGGGTACAGACAAGAGACCCAGTACTTC. Translated, it gives CASSAALGGYRQETQYF.

The rearrangement links TRBV28 to TRBJ2-2; D remains ambiguous. The germline V and J ends were trimmed by 1 base and 0 bases, with 6 bases remaining between them. The CDR3 sequence is 15 residues long. From germline, CDR1 is MDHEN and CDR2 SYDVKM. This CDR3 is CASSLYRPNTGELFF. The DNA of the CDR3 is TGTGCCAGCAGTTTATACAGACCGAACACCGGGGAGCTGTTTTTT. Complete variable domain (other parts from reference TRBV28 and TRBJ2-2): DVKVTQSSRYLVKRTGEKVFLECVQDMDHENMFWYRQDPGLGLRLIYFSYDVKMKEKGDIPEGYSVSREKKERFSLILESASTNQTSMYLCASSLYRPNTGELFFGEGSRLTVL.

The chain links TRBV7-2 to TRBJ2-3; D not certain. CDR3 length: 14 amino acids. The germline V gene has CDR1 SGHTA and CDR2 FQGNSA. V was trimmed by 4 bases and J by 0 bases, leaving 8 bases between them. CDR3 sequence: CASSSLSSTDTQYF. In DNA, the CDR3 is TGTGCCAGCAGCTCCCTATCTAGCACAGATACGCAGTATTTT.

This chain links TRBV29-1 with TRBJ1-2; 8 bases are shared with TRBD1. Germline loops: CDR1 SQVTM, CDR2 ANQGSEA. The CDR3 totals 14 residues. The V gene end was trimmed by 7 bases and the J gene end by 4 bases; junction bases not matched to a gene: 11. CDR3 residues: CSAGGDRLGYGYTF. Here the CDR3 DNA reads TGCAGCGCTGGAGGGGACAGGTTGGGCTATGGCTACACCTTC.

The chain carries TRBV9 and TRBJ1-6; possibly TRBD1 for D (5 bases). The V end lost 0 bases, the J end lost 7 bases, and 14 bases lay between the germline ends. Germline assignment: CDR1 SGDLS and CDR2 YYNGEE. This CDR3 region has 16 residues. The CDR3 DNA follows: TGTGCCAGCAGCGTAGAAATCGACAGACCAAATTCACCCCTCCACTTT. Translation: CASSVEIDRPNSPLHF.

The rearrangement links TRBV7-8 to TRBJ2-3; D is ambiguous. The CDR3 is 12 residues long. CDR1 and CDR2 from the germline V gene are SGHVS and FQNEAQ. V shed 0 bases and J shed 5 bases, with 3 bases lying between them. The CDR3 bases are TGTGCCAGCAGCTTAGCGAGAGATACGCAGTATTTT. Encoded protein: CASSLARDTQYF.

This clone occurred once. The chain combines TRBV9 with TRBJ2-5; 12 bases align to TRBD2. Germline V gene data show CDR1 as SGDLS and CDR2 as YYNGEE. CDR3 size: 16 residues. The V gene end was trimmed by 2 bases and the J gene end by 1 base; junction bases not matched to a gene: 3. The CDR3 DNA reads as TGTGCCAGCAGCGTTTCTAGCGGGAGGGTCCAAGAGACCCAGTACTTC. Translating it yields CASSVSSGRVQETQYF. The entire variable domain, with the rest obtained from reference TRBV9 and TRBJ2-5, is as follows: DSGVTQTPKHLITATGQRVTLRCSPRSGDLSVYWYQQSLDQGLQFLIQYYNGEERAKGNILERFSAQQFPDLHSELNLSSLELGDSALYFCASSVSSGRVQETQYFGPGTRLLVL.

This sequence joins TRBV9 and TRBJ2-7; possibly TRBD2 for D (5 bases). V lost 4 bases and J 4 bases, leaving 21 bases between the germline ends. Germline V gene sequence: CDR1 SGDLS, CDR2 YYNGEE. The CDR3 extends over 16 amino acids. This chain's CDR3 is CASSPPWGVEPYEQYF. DNA for the CDR3: TGTGCCAGCAGCCCCCCCTGGGGAGTCGAACCTTACGAGCAGTACTTC.

Points on this clone: The identical CDR3 is also encoded by other nucleotide sequences in the sample. The chain employs TRBV5-1 and TRBJ2-1, with D possibly TRBD2 on 6 matching bases. The germline CDR1 and CDR2 sequences are SGHRS and YFSETQ. The CDR3 spans 18 residues. Trimming shortened V by 4 bases and J by 5 bases, and 25 bases separated the two germline ends. DNA for the CDR3: TGCGCCAGCAGCCGTCAACCACCGGGGCTAGCGAAAGACAATGAGCAGTTCTTC. Its translation is CASSRQPPGLAKDNEQFF. Full variable domain (remainder filled in from reference TRBV5-1 and TRBJ2-1): KAGVTQTPRYLIKTRGQQVTLSCSPISGHRSVSWYQQTPGQGLQFLFEYFSETQRNKGNFPGRFSGRQFSNSRSEMNVSTLELGDSALYLCASSRQPPGLAKDNEQFFGPGTRLTVL.

J is TRBJ2-5 and V is TRBV7-9; 15 bases map to TRBD2. There are 19 residues in the CDR3. CDR1 is SEHNR and CDR2 is FQNEAQ in the germline V gene (reference sequence). Losses at the gene ends were 5 bases for V and 4 bases for J; bases not matched to a gene: 14. The CDR3 region is CASSRGTGTSGRRGETQYF. The CDR3 nucleotides read TGTGCCAGCAGCCGAGGTACCGGGACTAGCGGGAGGAGAGGAGAGACCCAGTACTTC. Full variable domain (missing parts from reference TRBV7-9 and TRBJ2-5): DTGVSQNPRHKITKRGQNVTFRCDPISEHNRLYWYRQTLGQGPEFLTYFQNEAQLEKSRLLSDRFSAERPKGSFSTLEIQRTEQGDSAMYLCASSRGTGTSGRRGETQYFGPGTRLLVL.

This chain joins TRBV29-1 and TRBJ2-7; the match to TRBD2 covers 15 bases. V lost 7 bases, J lost 6 bases, and 13 bases stayed unmatched. The germline V gene encodes CDR1 SQVTM and CDR2 ANQGSEA. The CDR3 is made up of 16 amino acids. DNA of the CDR3: TGCAGCGCCCGACGGGGACTAGCGGGAGGAGTTGGCGAGCAGTACTTC. It specifies CSARRGLAGGVGEQYF.

This clone was observed a handful of times. CDR3 sequence: CASRRVLDRYSPLHF. The CDR3 nucleotides are TGTGCCAGCAGAAGGGTGTTGGACAGATATTCACCCCTCCACTTT. The chain has TRBV6-4 and TRBJ1-6; possible D gene TRBD1, 6 bases. Trimming shortened V by 6 bases and J by 8 bases, and 17 bases separated the two germline ends. Germline V CDR1 and CDR2: MRHNA, SNTAGT. The CDR3 is made up of 15 amino acids.

The chain couples TRBV6-1 to TRBJ1-4; D gene unclear. The CDR3 loop spans 14 amino acids. CDR1 and CDR2 (germline): MNHNS, SASEGT. V gave up 5 bases and J gave up 8 bases, with 15 bases separating them. The DNA for the CDR3 is TGTGCCAGCAGTCGGGGTTTAATAAGAGAAAAACTGTTTTTT. This translates into CASSRGLIREKLFF.

This chain joins TRBV12-5 and TRBJ2-5; D remains ambiguous. V was trimmed by 3 bases and J by 1 base, leaving 9 bases between them. Germline V gene lookup returns CDR1 LGHNT and CDR2 FRNRAP. This CDR3 comprises 14 residues. This CDR3 is CASGLNEAQETQYF. The CDR3 nucleotides read TGTGCTAGTGGTTTAAACGAGGCCCAAGAGACCCAGTACTTC.

This chain uses TRBV6-6 with TRBJ1-2; 7 nucleotides align to TRBD1. This CDR3 is 13 amino acids long. Germline-derived CDR1 and CDR2 are MNHNY and SVGAGI (reference sequence). With V trimmed by 7 bases and J by 7 bases, 9 bases remained unmatched. The CDR3 protein is CASTDRQGGGYTF. The CDR3 DNA reads as TGTGCCAGCACTGATAGACAGGGCGGTGGCTACACCTTC.

This chain joins TRBV7-2 and TRBJ2-5; no reliable D call. The V gene lost 5 bases and the J gene lost 2 bases, with 9 bases spanning the gap. Germline-derived CDR1 and CDR2 are SGHTA and FQGNSA. The CDR3 spans 13 residues. The DNA of the CDR3 is TGTGCCAGCAGCGAGACTCGACAAGAGACCCAGTACTTC. Translation: CASSETRQETQYF.